A single sample gave rise to the 24 T cell receptor beta chains below, sequenced in a study of blood T cell repertoires in COVID-19. TCRdb's copy holds only in-frame clones and misses some; the assay was immunoSEQ multiplex PCR. The sample includes about 90,000 clones, approximately 86% seen only once; the top ten take 0.95% to 1.5%. Sequencing was performed on peripheral blood. Every receptor here comes from an elderly man with active or convalescent COVID-19.

The chain uses TRBV5-1 and TRBJ2-7; 11 bases are shared with TRBD2. The CDR3 runs 17 residues. Germline CDR1 is SGHRS and CDR2 is YFSETQ. V gave up 3 bases and J gave up 2 bases; unmatched junction bases: 10. CDR3 DNA sequence: TGCGCCAGCAGCTCAGGAGTAGCGGGAGGGATTACCTACGAGCAGTACTTC. Protein sequence: CASSSGVAGGITYEQYF.

This chain uses TRBV6-2 or TRBV6-3 with TRBJ2-1; D is possibly TRBD1 (6 bases). This CDR3 contains 14 residues. Germline V CDR1 and CDR2: MNHEY, SVGEGT. V was cut by 6 bases and J by 4 bases, with 13 bases left in between. CDR3 protein: CASSLSQGYNEQFF. The CDR3 bases are TGTGCCAGCAGCTTATCCCAGGGGTACAATGAGCAGTTCTTC.

The chain links TRBV11-2 to TRBJ2-2; D perhaps matches TRBD2 (6 bases). The V and J ends lost 5 bases and 5 bases respectively, with 12 bases between them. CDR1 is SGHAT, CDR2 FQNNGV, per germline. The CDR3 is 14 amino acids. The CDR3 region is CASSPPRGTGELFF. The DNA for the CDR3 is TGTGCCAGCAGCCCCCCTCGGGGGACCGGGGAGCTGTTTTTT.

The CDR3 DNA is TGTGCCAGCAGTTTATTCAGCGGGAGAGTCGAGCAGTACTTC. This sequence encodes CASSLFSGRVEQYF. The chain carries TRBV27 and TRBJ2-7; 8 nucleotides line up with TRBD2. J gave up 6 bases and V 1 base, and 5 bases lay outside the gene matches. This CDR3 spans 14 amino acids. CDR1 and CDR2 from the germline V gene are MNHEY and SMNVEV (reference sequence).

This chain links TRBV19 with TRBJ1-2; D perhaps matches TRBD1 (5 bases). The length of the CDR3 is 15 residues. The V end was cut by 5 bases, the J end by 5 bases, with 18 bases between. Germline CDR1 is LNHDA and CDR2 is SQIVND (reference sequence). The DNA for the CDR3 is TGTGCCAGTAGTCGCCAAAGGGGAGGGAGATATGGCTACACCTTC. It specifies CASSRQRGGRYGYTF.

This clone appeared once. The rearrangement joins TRBV3-1 (or the pseudogene TRBV3-2) to TRBJ2-1; TRBD2 might be the D (6 bases). CDR1 and CDR2 (germline): LGHDT, YNNKEL (reference sequence). The CDR3 consists of 14 residues. V was cut by 3 bases and J by 8 bases, with 14 bases left in between. CDR3 residues: CASSHATSSDEQFF. For the CDR3, the DNA is TGTGCCAGCAGCCATGCCACTAGCTCGGATGAGCAGTTCTTC.

The chain carries TRBV28 and TRBJ1-5; 11 nucleotides align to TRBD1. The CDR3 consists of 15 residues. Germline trimming cut 6 bases from V and 5 bases from J; bases unmatched to any gene: 6. Germline V gene lookup returns CDR1 MDHEN and CDR2 SYDVKM. The CDR3 loop is CASSRTGGRHQPQHF. The CDR3 DNA follows: TGTGCCAGCAGCCGGACAGGGGGCCGGCATCAGCCCCAGCATTTT.

J is TRBJ1-2 and V is TRBV6-2 or TRBV6-3; 7 positions match TRBD1. The ends lost 7 bases at V and 4 bases at J; junction bases unmatched: 6. Germline CDR1 and CDR2: MNHEY and SVGEGT. The CDR3 covers 13 residues. This CDR3 is CASTPGQVYGYTF. CDR3 DNA: TGTGCCAGCACCCCCGGACAGGTCTATGGCTACACCTTC.

The chain combines TRBV5-1 with TRBJ2-3, with 10 nucleotides matching TRBD2. The germline V gene encodes CDR1 SGHRS and CDR2 YFSETQ. This CDR3 comprises 15 residues. With V trimmed by 4 bases and J by 1 base, 3 bases remained unmatched. The CDR3 DNA is TGCGCCAGCAGCCTAGGGACTAGCGGCACAGATACGCAGTATTTT. Its protein is CASSLGTSGTDTQYF.

This clone is a singleton in its sample. CDR3 sequence: CASSLDGLVSYNSPLHF. DNA of the CDR3: TGCGCCAGCAGCTTGGATGGACTTGTGTCCTATAATTCACCCCTCCACTTT. The chain is built from TRBV5-1 and TRBJ1-6; D unresolved. This CDR3 comprises 17 residues. Germline CDR1 is SGHRS and CDR2 is YFSETQ. With 0 bases removed from V and 1 base from J, the gap between germline ends came to 11 bases.

The chain carries TRBV2 and TRBJ2-1; maybe TRBD2 (6 bases). Germline loops: CDR1 SNHLY, CDR2 FYNNEI. Trimming took 9 bases from V and 4 from J, leaving 16 bases between them. The CDR3 is 14 amino acids. The DNA of the CDR3 is TGTGCCAGTGTAAGGCGGGATGGTTACAATGAGCAGTTCTTC. This encodes CASVRRDGYNEQFF.

CDR3 amino acids: CASSPSDLPYNEQFF. CDR3 DNA: TGTGCCAGCAGCCCAAGCGACCTCCCCTACAATGAGCAGTTCTTC. This chain joins TRBV7-3 and TRBJ2-1; D not resolved. From germline, CDR1 is SGHTA and CDR2 FQGTGA. The CDR3 is 15 residues long. Trimming took 5 bases from V and 2 from J, leaving 13 bases between them.

V usage is TRBV28 and J usage is TRBJ1-2; D is unclear. Trimming removed 2 bases at V and 1 base at J, with 8 bases between. This CDR3 is 14 amino acids long. CDR1 is MDHEN and CDR2 is SYDVKM in the germline V gene. CDR3 sequence (DNA): TGTGCCAGCAGTTTAGGCTCTAGTAACTATGGCTACACCTTC. Protein product: CASSLGSSNYGYTF.

Concerning this clone itself: The sample holds other DNA sequences that translate to the same CDR3. The rearrangement joins TRBV5-1 to TRBJ2-1; 14 bases match TRBD2. From germline, CDR1 is SGHRS and CDR2 YFSETQ. Trimming removed 4 bases from V and 7 bases from J; junction bases left unmatched: 4. This CDR3 contains 15 residues. The CDR3 loop reads CASSHGLAGGNEQFF. The CDR3 nucleotides read TGCGCCAGCAGCCACGGACTAGCGGGAGGTAATGAGCAGTTCTTC.

The V gene is TRBV4-2, the J gene TRBJ1-1; unclear D gene. V was clipped by 0 bases and J by 4 bases, with 6 bases between them. CDR3 length equals 13 residues. From germline, CDR1 is LGHNA and CDR2 YNFKEQ. The CDR3 loop is CASSQDIGTEAFF. The CDR3 DNA follows: TGTGCCAGCAGCCAAGATATCGGCACTGAAGCTTTCTTT.

V is TRBV10-1 and J is TRBJ2-3; 7 bases fit TRBD2. Per the germline V gene, CDR1 is WNHNN and CDR2 is SYGVQD (reference sequence). The CDR3 spans 15 residues. Unmatched junction bases numbered 12, after V lost 4 bases and J lost 8 bases. CDR3 protein: CASSGGRANSGTQYF. In nucleotides, the CDR3 is TGCGCCAGCAGTGGGGGGAGGGCTAATTCTGGTACGCAGTATTTT.

This clone was recorded only once. The germline gene is not matched at one end of the junction; a read error may be the cause. The J gene is TRBJ1-5, the V gene TRBV7-2; D unresolved. Germline-derived CDR1 and CDR2 are SGHTA and FQGNSA. This CDR3 is built from 12 residues. The CDR3 nucleotides are TGTGCCAGCAGCGACACCCATCAGCCCCAGCTTTTT. This codes for CASSDTHQPQLF.

The chain joins TRBV5-1 to TRBJ2-1; 10 nucleotides agree with TRBD2. The junction had 5 bases not matched to a gene; V was cut back by 4 bases and J by 4 bases. This CDR3 spans 15 amino acids. CDR1 is SGHRS, CDR2 YFSETQ, per germline. The DNA for the CDR3 is TGCGCCAGCAGCCCAGGGACTAGCGATTACAATGAGCAGTTCTTC. Protein: CASSPGTSDYNEQFF.

The chain combines TRBV7-2 with TRBJ2-3, with 12 bases matching TRBD2. Trimming at V came to 5 bases and at J to 0 bases, leaving 6 bases not matched to a gene. The CDR3 consists of 17 residues. Germline V gene sequence: CDR1 SGHTA, CDR2 FQGNSA. In DNA, the CDR3 is TGTGCCAGCAGCCAAAGGACTAGCGGGATTAGCACAGATACGCAGTATTTT. Translation gives CASSQRTSGISTDTQYF.

The chain combines TRBV4-2 with TRBJ2-5; 8 bases fit TRBD2. Per the germline V gene, CDR1 is LGHNA and CDR2 is YNFKEQ. CDR3 length: 14 amino acids. V shed 5 bases and J 2 bases; nucleotides not matched to a gene: 4. The CDR3 reads CASSTSSGQETQYF. The CDR3 bases are TGTGCCAGCAGCACCTCTAGCGGGCAAGAGACCCAGTACTTC.

The V call is TRBV12-3 or TRBV12-4, the J call TRBJ2-2, with 9 positions matching TRBD2. The length of the CDR3 is 13 residues. The V gene end was trimmed by 8 bases and the J gene end by 5 bases; junction bases not matched to a gene: 3. CDR3 in amino acids: CASGREGTGELFF. The CDR3 DNA is TGTGCCAGCGGGCGGGAGGGTACCGGGGAGCTGTTTTTT.

This chain connects TRBV4-1 to TRBJ2-3; 7 bases align to TRBD1. V was pared by 0 bases and J by 6 bases, with 6 bases of the junction left unmatched. The CDR3 extends over 15 amino acids. Germline CDR1 and CDR2: MGHRA and YSYEKL. CDR3 residues: CASSQEKTGTDTQYF. Here the CDR3 DNA reads TGCGCCAGCAGCCAAGAAAAGACAGGGACGGATACGCAGTATTTT.

The chain carries TRBV5-4 and TRBJ1-1, with D perhaps matching TRBD1 (6 bases). This CDR3 has 14 amino acids. Per germline, CDR1 SGHNT and CDR2 YYREEE (reference sequence). The V gene lost 0 bases and the J gene lost 7 bases, with 13 bases spanning the gap. The CDR3 DNA follows: TGTGCCAGCAGCTTGGACAGGGCTGGTGGTGAAGCTTTCTTT. Protein product: CASSLDRAGGEAFF. Looking up the rest from reference TRBV5-4 and TRBJ1-1 gives the full variable domain: ETGVTQSPTHLIKTRGQQVTLRCSSQSGHNTVSWYQQALGQGPQFIFQYYREEENGRGNFPPRFSGLQFPNYSSELNVNALELDDSALYLCASSLDRAGGEAFFGQGTRLTVV.

This chain uses TRBV28 with TRBJ2-7, with 7 bases that match TRBD1. The CDR3 is made up of 13 amino acids. V trimming: 5 bases; J trimming: 4 bases; junction bases outside the gene matches: 5. Germline values: CDR1 MDHEN, CDR2 SYDVKM. CDR3 region: CASSVTGMYEQYF. The CDR3 nucleotides read TGTGCCAGCAGTGTGACAGGGATGTACGAGCAGTACTTC.